This T cell receptor beta chain was documented in a study of early T cells in non-severe SARS-CoV-2 infection. The wider study: Sequencing of unsorted whole blood was done on bulk RNA, leaving chains unpaired.

The TCR library protocol was used to attach unique molecular identifiers. These identifiers were attached to individual cDNA molecules. TCRdb reprocessed the 5' RACE reads with MiXCR, giving one entry per CDR3 protein. The sample lists 70,000 or so distinct CDR3 sequences; roughly 15% were seen once. Overall study findings and caveats: Comparison of clonotypes with VDJdb favored anti-spike CD8 responses while missing private and CD4 specificities.

Comment on this clonotype: Its antigen is currently unknown.

The length of the CDR3 is 14 residues. After removal of 4 bases from V and 9 bases from J, the junction contained 7 bases not matched to a gene. Germline V gives CDR1 SGHDN, CDR2 FVKESK. Sequenced input: whole blood. This sequence originates from an adult who was a healthcare worker with PCR-confirmed SARS-CoV-2 infection or an uninfected control (not recorded which). The rearrangement links TRBV14 to TRBJ2-1; 9 nucleotides align to TRBD1. CDR3 sequence reads: CASSRDRVLSEQFF. In DNA form, the CDR3 reads TGTGCCAGCAGCCGGGACAGGGTATTAAGTGAGCAGTTCTTC.